This TCR beta chain is drawn from a study of Ad26.COV2.S vaccination and SARS-CoV-2 variants. Study-wide context: Intramuscular Ad26.COV2.S doses were given once or twice, 56 days apart.

Remarks on this clone: What it binds is not known.

Stated treatment: 15 to 20 received Ad26.COV2.S at low or high dose, single or two shots; 5 received placebo; per-sample allocation not given. Sample collection was performed on day 63 after the first vaccine or placebo injection. The sample came from a Boston adult aged 18-55 years. Clones were read by immunoSEQ multiplex PCR, and TCRdb kept only the in-frame ones, dropping some. The repertoire consists of hundreds of thousands of clones, with around 89% occurring once and the leading ten covering around 1.5%. Study outcomes and limitations: People who got the vaccine or the placebo had similar non-spike TCR breadth.

This CDR3 has 16 residues. V shed 4 bases, J shed 4 bases, and the junction held 9 bases outside the gene matches. CDR1 is SGHTA and CDR2 is FQGTGA in the germline V gene. The rearrangement joins TRBV7-3 to TRBJ2-3; 9 bases agree with TRBD2. The source was peripheral blood, collected in a trial of Ad26.COV2.S vaccine versus placebo. The TCR originated in a person aged 18-60 years who received the Ad26.COV2.S COVID-19 vaccine or a placebo. CDR3 in amino acids: CASSSSGTSPADTQYF. CDR3 bases: TGTGCCAGCAGCTCCTCCGGGACTAGCCCTGCAGATACGCAGTATTTT.